The clone carrying this TCR beta chain was seen more than once but under ten times. The antigen is unknown. This sample is part of a study of beta chain features in type 1 diabetes. Germline V gene data show CDR1 as GTSNPN and CDR2 as SVGIG (reference sequence). The ends were cut back, 1 base at V and 13 bases at J, with 16 bases in the middle. CDR3 length: 12 amino acids. Study-level points and caveats: Moderate yet significant TCRB CDR3 shortening was seen in Type 1 diabetes patients in all four CD4+ subsets.

TCRB transcripts that were expressed got sequenced, as all of the isolated RNA had been reverse transcribed. Only in-frame clones appear in the TCRdb table, and some are missing; sequencing was by immunoSEQ multiplex PCR. The top ten clones hold around 0.03% of a sample with under 300,000 clones, roughly 22% of them seen once. V usage is TRBV30 and J usage is TRBJ1-2; D uncertain. The receptor comes from a middle-aged woman with type 1 diabetes. The material sequenced was naive CD4+ T cells from blood. The CDR3 sequence: CAWSDPLLPVTF. The CDR3 coding sequence is TGTGCCTGGAGTGACCCCCTGCTTCCGGTCACCTTC.